Below are 24 T cell receptor beta chains sequenced from a single sample in a study of blood T cell repertoires in COVID-19. Profiling relied on immunoSEQ multiplex PCR, and the TCRdb table lists in-frame clones only, not all of them. The sample shows about 140,000 clones, 84% of them seen only once. The sequenced sample consisted of PBMCs or T cells enriched from blood (not recorded which). These receptors originate from a woman aged 18-30 years who had been exposed to COVID-19.

The chain joins TRBV5-1 to TRBJ2-1; D perhaps matches TRBD1 (6 bases). There are 15 residues in the CDR3. Between the trimmed V and J ends, which lost 0 bases and 4 bases, there was a span of 11 bases. Germline loops: CDR1 SGHRS, CDR2 YFSETQ. The CDR3 here is CASSLGVDSYNEQFF. The CDR3 DNA reads as TGCGCCAGCAGCTTGGGTGTGGACAGTTACAATGAGCAGTTCTTC.

This clone was seen repeatedly, ten times or more. The chain carries TRBV12-3 or TRBV12-4 and TRBJ1-5; 8 nucleotides match TRBD1. The CDR3 totals 13 residues. After removal of 6 bases from V and 6 bases from J, the junction contained 4 bases not matched to a gene. Here the CDR3 DNA reads TGTGCCAGCAGGGGGACAGGTTCTCAGCCCCAGCATTTT. It is translated as CASRGTGSQPQHF.

The chain has TRBV28 and TRBJ2-7; the D gene is possibly TRBD2 (6 bases). The CDR3 has 15 amino acids. V lost 5 bases to trimming and J lost 1 base, with 15 bases between them. Per germline, CDR1 MDHEN and CDR2 SYDVKM. The CDR3 DNA sequence: TGTGCCAGCAGTCCCGGAGGGGCGTATTCCTACGAGCAGTACTTC. This sequence encodes CASSPGGAYSYEQYF.

The rearrangement links TRBV4-3 to TRBJ1-1; tentative D call: TRBD1 (6 bases). V was trimmed by 0 bases and J by 11 bases, leaving 13 bases between them. This CDR3 contains 13 residues. Germline assignment: CDR1 LGHNA and CDR2 YSLEER. The CDR3 nucleotides are TGCGCCAGCAGCCAAGAGTGGTCAGGGGAGGCTTTCTTT. The encoded protein is CASSQEWSGEAFF.

The V gene is TRBV7-3, the J gene TRBJ1-5, with D perhaps matching TRBD1 (5 bases). This CDR3 comprises 13 residues. Germline values: CDR1 SGHTA, CDR2 FQGTGA. V shed 5 bases and J shed 1 base, with 6 bases lying between them. In DNA, the CDR3 is TGTGCCAGCAGCAAGGGGAGCAATCAGCCCCAGCATTTT. Translation: CASSKGSNQPQHF.

This clone was observed once. This chain links TRBV7-3 with TRBJ2-5; a possible D gene is TRBD2 (6 bases). V was shortened by 3 bases and J by 0 bases, with 8 bases between the two germline ends. The CDR3 loop spans 14 amino acids. Germline V gene lookup returns CDR1 SGHTA and CDR2 FQGTGA. The CDR3 sequence is CASSLGGHQETQYF. CDR3 DNA: TGTGCCAGCAGCTTGGGAGGCCACCAAGAGACCCAGTACTTC.

The chain combines TRBV19 with TRBJ1-4; D is uncertain. The CDR3 is 15 residues long. Trimming pared 5 bases from V and 0 bases from J, leaving 10 bases between. Germline V gene lookup returns CDR1 LNHDA and CDR2 SQIVND (reference sequence). CDR3 nucleotide sequence: TGTGCCAGTAGTCCGCGAGGTCCAACTAATGAAAAACTGTTTTTT. Protein: CASSPRGPTNEKLFF.

The genes are TRBV4-3 and TRBJ2-4; 8 bases fit TRBD1. Germline loops: CDR1 LGHNA, CDR2 YSLEER. The CDR3 totals 14 residues. V lost 1 base and J lost 6; bases outside the gene matches: 2. The CDR3 region is CASSQGQGRNIQYF. CDR3 DNA: TGCGCCAGCAGCCAAGGACAGGGGCGAAACATTCAGTACTTC.

V and J are TRBV4-2 and TRBJ2-1, with D perhaps matching TRBD2 (6 bases). CDR1 LGHNA and CDR2 YNFKEQ come from the germline V gene. V was pared by 1 base and J by 7 bases, with 14 bases between. CDR3 length equals 15 residues. The CDR3 loop is CASSQGEAYPNEQFF. The CDR3 DNA is TGTGCCAGCAGCCAAGGGGAGGCCTACCCAAATGAGCAGTTCTTC.

This chain uses TRBV19 with TRBJ2-5; 8 bases line up with TRBD1. This CDR3 region has 18 residues. The ends lost 4 bases at V and 4 bases at J; junction bases unmatched: 17. Germline V gives CDR1 LNHDA, CDR2 SQIVND (reference sequence). The CDR3 region is CASSNSRRTGNYIETQYF. As DNA, the CDR3 is TGTGCCAGTAGTAACAGCCGTCGGACAGGGAATTACATAGAGACCCAGTACTTC.

This clone has only one observation. This chain uses TRBV5-1 with TRBJ2-2; D is possibly TRBD2 (5 bases). Trimming cost V 7 bases and J 0 bases, with 13 bases left between them. There are 15 residues in the CDR3. CDR1 and CDR2 (germline): SGHRS, YFSETQ. In DNA, the CDR3 is TGCGCCAGCCAGAAGGACTGGACGAACACCGGGGAGCTGTTTTTT. It is translated as CASQKDWTNTGELFF.

The chain couples TRBV29-1 to TRBJ1-1, with 7 bases identical to TRBD1. This CDR3 is 8 amino acids long. V lost 7 bases to trimming and J lost 10 bases; unmatched junction nucleotides: 0. Germline V gives CDR1 SQVTM, CDR2 ANQGSEA. The CDR3 reads CSGDRAFF. CDR3 in DNA: TGCAGCGGGGACAGAGCTTTCTTT. Together with reference TRBV29-1 and TRBJ1-1, the CDR3 gives the full variable domain: SAVISQKPSRDICQRGTSLTIQCQVDSQVTMMFWYRQQPGQSLTLIATANQGSEATYESGFVIDKFPISRPNLTFSTLTVSNMSPEDSSIYLCSGDRAFFGQGTRLTVV.

V and J are TRBV27 and TRBJ1-5, with TRBD1 matching 8 bases. CDR1 is MNHEY and CDR2 is SMNVEV in the germline V gene (reference sequence). Trimming at V came to 6 bases and at J to 9 bases, leaving 10 bases not matched to a gene. The CDR3 is made up of 14 amino acids. In nucleotides, the CDR3 is TGTGCCAGCAGCCCCGGGACAGGCGGTCGGCCCCAGCATTTT. Translation gives CASSPGTGGRPQHF.

The chain links TRBV28 to TRBJ2-3; 7 nucleotides align to TRBD2. The CDR3 extends over 15 amino acids. V trimming: 5 bases; J trimming: 4 bases; junction bases outside the gene matches: 9. Germline CDR1 is MDHEN and CDR2 is SYDVKM. CDR3 protein: CASSGAGAVADTQYF. DNA of the CDR3: TGTGCCAGCAGTGGGGCGGGAGCGGTGGCAGATACGCAGTATTTT.

The chain is built from TRBV4-1 and TRBJ1-1, with TRBD1 as a possible D gene (5 bases). Trimming shortened V by 4 bases and J by 5 bases, and 17 bases separated the two germline ends. Germline CDR1 and CDR2: MGHRA and YSYEKL. The CDR3 runs to 15 residues. This CDR3 is CASSLDPGGITEAFF. The DNA of the CDR3 is TGCGCCAGCAGCCTTGACCCGGGGGGGATAACTGAAGCTTTCTTT.

The chain recombines TRBV10-3 with TRBJ2-1; tentatively, D is TRBD1 (5 bases). Deletions cut 6 bases from V and 0 bases from J, with 15 bases between. The CDR3 length is 16 residues. Germline V gene data show CDR1 as ENHRY and CDR2 as SYGVKD. The CDR3 loop is CAISPVGPGSYNEQFF. CDR3 bases: TGTGCCATCAGCCCTGTGGGGCCAGGCTCCTACAATGAGCAGTTCTTC.

The chain carries TRBV27 and TRBJ1-2; D is uncertain. Looked up from germline, CDR1 is MNHEY and CDR2 is SMNVEV (reference sequence). This CDR3 has 14 residues. V was pared by 5 bases and J by 3 bases, with 13 bases between. The CDR3 bases are TGTGCCAGCAGTCCACGGGGTAAGGACTATGGCTACACCTTC. Protein: CASSPRGKDYGYTF.

The rearrangement uses TRBV9 and TRBJ2-1, with 8 positions matching TRBD2. V shed 0 bases and J 7 bases; nucleotides not matched to a gene: 9. This CDR3 spans 16 amino acids. Germline assignment: CDR1 SGDLS and CDR2 YYNGEE. The CDR3 bases are TGTGCCAGCAGCGTAGAGCCTAGCGGGTCGGGGAATGAGCAGTTCTTC. Translation: CASSVEPSGSGNEQFF.

V gene TRBV6-6 combines with J gene TRBJ2-3; a possible D gene is TRBD2 (6 bases). Trimming took 0 bases from V and 6 from J, leaving 16 bases between them. This CDR3 is 16 amino acids long. Per the germline V gene, CDR1 is MNHNY and CDR2 is SVGAGI (reference sequence). CDR3: CASSYSIARRADTQYF. The CDR3 nucleotides read TGTGCCAGCAGTTACTCGATCGCTAGGAGGGCGGATACGCAGTATTTT.

This clone was seen once. The rearrangement joins TRBV6-5 to TRBJ1-1; D is possibly TRBD1 (6 bases). Germline lookup yields CDR1 MNHEY and CDR2 SVGAGI. V was clipped by 0 bases and J by 4 bases, with 15 bases between them. This CDR3 comprises 16 residues. The CDR3 nucleotides are TGTGCCAGCAGTTACTCTGGGTTGGTAGGGGGCACTGAAGCTTTCTTT. It translates to CASSYSGLVGGTEAFF.

The V gene is TRBV5-1, the J gene TRBJ2-7; possibly TRBD2 for D (5 bases). Trimming took off 0 bases at V and 6 bases at J, with 10 bases between the two ends. Germline lookup yields CDR1 SGHRS and CDR2 YFSETQ. The CDR3 has 13 amino acids. DNA of the CDR3: TGCGCCAGCAGCTTGGGGAGGCGTCGCGAGCAGTACTTC. Amino acid sequence: CASSLGRRREQYF.

The chain carries TRBV29-1 and TRBJ2-1; 8 bases line up with TRBD1. Trimming removed 6 bases from V and 5 bases from J; junction bases left unmatched: 6. Germline V gene sequence: CDR1 SQVTM, CDR2 ANQGSEA. This CDR3 has 13 amino acids. The CDR3 reads CSVSGTGNNEQFF. The CDR3 nucleotides read TGCAGCGTGTCCGGGACAGGTAACAATGAGCAGTTCTTC.

This chain joins TRBV7-2 and TRBJ1-1, with 8 positions matching TRBD1. The germline V gene encodes CDR1 SGHTA and CDR2 FQGNSA. Germline trimming cut 6 bases from V and 1 base from J; bases unmatched to any gene: 13. The length of the CDR3 is 17 residues. In DNA form, the CDR3 reads TGTGCCAGCAGTTTTCCCAGACAGGGGAGGGCGAACACTGAAGCTTTCTTT. It specifies CASSFPRQGRANTEAFF.

The chain links TRBV5-1 to TRBJ2-5; 7 nucleotides agree with TRBD1. Germline CDR1 and CDR2: SGHRS and YFSETQ. The CDR3 is 15 amino acids. Trimming took 0 bases from V and 4 from J; bases not matched to a gene: 6. CDR3 sequence (DNA): TGCGCCAGCAGCTTGGCCAGGGACAGCTCAGAGACCCAGTACTTC. Protein sequence: CASSLARDSSETQYF. The whole variable domain, filled in from reference TRBV5-1 and TRBJ2-5, reads KAGVTQTPRYLIKTRGQQVTLSCSPISGHRSVSWYQQTPGQGLQFLFEYFSETQRNKGNFPGRFSGRQFSNSRSEMNVSTLELGDSALYLCASSLARDSSETQYFGPGTRLLVL.